This T cell receptor (beta chain) was sequenced during a study of blood T cell repertoires in COVID-19. On the study more broadly: Spain, Italy and the United States supplied samples that represented acute and convalescent COVID-19. PBMCs, B-cell-depleted T cells, or T cells were the source of the cDNA or gDNA that made up the material.

The germline gives CDR1 SGHRS, CDR2 YFSETQ. With V trimmed by 1 base and J by 1 base, 16 bases remained unmatched. This CDR3 region has 20 residues. Original data processing: Reference gene primer amplification yielded estimated nucleated cell counts. The assay was immunoSEQ multiplex PCR, and TCRdb's table has in-frame clones only and misses some. From that table come the V and J calls and clone size; the DNA was used to work out D and trimming. The sample consists of 81,000 or so clones, roughly 83% of them appearing once. The rearrangement uses TRBV5-1 and TRBJ2-4; TRBD1 aligns across 8 bases. Sequenced sample: peripheral blood. The receptor was derived from a man in his fifties with active COVID-19. The CDR3 bases are TGCGCCAGCAGCTTGCGGGCAGGGGGCCATAGTGCGGTGGCCAAAAACATTCAGTACTTC. Its translation is CASSLRAGGHSAVAKNIQYF.